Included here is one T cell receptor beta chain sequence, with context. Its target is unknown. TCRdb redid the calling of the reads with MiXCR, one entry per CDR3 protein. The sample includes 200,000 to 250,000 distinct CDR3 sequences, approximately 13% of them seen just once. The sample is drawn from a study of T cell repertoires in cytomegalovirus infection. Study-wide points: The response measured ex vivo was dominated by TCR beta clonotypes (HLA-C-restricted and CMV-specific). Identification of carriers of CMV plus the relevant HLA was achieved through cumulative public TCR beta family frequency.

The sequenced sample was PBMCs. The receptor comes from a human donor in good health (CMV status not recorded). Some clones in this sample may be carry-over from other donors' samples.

CDR3: CASSSRHRAEQFF. The CDR3 nucleotides are TGTGCCAGCAGTTCCCGACACCGCGCGGAGCAGTTCTTC. The V gene is TRBV28, the J gene TRBJ2-1; D gene ambiguous. CDR1 and CDR2 from the germline V gene are MDHEN and SYDVKM. V lost 4 bases and J lost 10, with 14 bases in between. CDR3 size: 13 residues.